This T cell receptor (beta chain) is from a study of T-cell reconstitution after alpha-beta-depleted transplantation in children. Germline lookup yields CDR1 SGHRS and CDR2 YFSETQ. This CDR3 has 16 amino acids. V was trimmed by 2 bases and J by 0 bases, leaving 15 bases between them. For TCRbeta, the library was prepared with unique molecular identifiers. TCRdb fed the PCR reads into MiXCR, producing one record per CDR3 protein. The table lists 700,000 to 950,000 distinct CDR3 sequences, around 15% of them singletons. The sequencing here drew on PBMCs, mostly from graft donor cells, taken 360 days after TCRalphabeta/CD19-depleted stem cell transplant. This chain joins TRBV5-1 and TRBJ2-7; D is perhaps TRBD2 (5 bases). The sequence derives from a male patient aged 10 to 17 who had a stem cell transplant for acute lymphoblastic leukemia, so the T cells may come from the graft donor. In DNA, the CDR3 is TGCGCCAGCAGCTTTGTGGGAGTGGCCACCTCCTACGAGCAGTACTTC. Protein: CASSFVGVATSYEQYF.